One sample yielded the 22 T cell receptor beta chains listed below, sequenced in a study of blood T cell repertoires in COVID-19. Libraries were prepared by immunoSEQ multiplex PCR; TCRdb keeps only in-frame clonotypes and omits some of them. The sample yields about 130,000 clones, roughly 86% seen once. The sample taken for sequencing was peripheral blood. The source of these receptors is a woman in her seventies with COVID-19, enrolled during active disease.

The chain employs TRBV15 and TRBJ2-3, with TRBD2 matching over 14 bases. CDR3 length: 17 residues. The J segment lost 3 bases and the V segment lost 5 bases, leaving 7 bases of the junction unmatched. CDR1 and CDR2 from the germline V gene are LNHNV and YYDKDF (reference sequence). CDR3 sequence reads: CATSGGRTSGGTDTQYF. The DNA for the CDR3 is TGTGCCACCAGCGGAGGGAGGACTAGCGGGGGGACAGATACGCAGTATTTT.

This rearrangement joins TRBV19 to TRBJ1-1; D unclear. V was clipped by 6 bases and J by 0 bases, with 8 bases between them. CDR1 is LNHDA and CDR2 is SQIVND in the germline V gene (reference sequence). This CDR3 spans 13 amino acids. This CDR3 is CASSPYMNTEAFF. CDR3 nucleotides: TGTGCCAGTAGCCCCTATATGAACACTGAAGCTTTCTTT.

The chain uses TRBV4-2 and TRBJ2-3; TRBD2 aligns across 10 bases. Germline CDR1 is LGHNA and CDR2 is YNFKEQ. The CDR3 has 18 amino acids. V lost 2 bases, J lost 0 bases, and 8 bases stayed unmatched. CDR3: CASSQQRAGGPSTDTQYF. CDR3 nucleotide sequence: TGTGCCAGCAGCCAACAAAGAGCGGGGGGGCCTAGCACAGATACGCAGTATTTT.

The V gene is TRBV15, the J gene TRBJ2-3; D remains unclear. Germline V gene data show CDR1 as LNHNV and CDR2 as YYDKDF (reference sequence). This CDR3 region has 17 residues. Trimming took off 2 bases at V and 2 bases at J, with 17 bases between the two ends. CDR3 nucleotide sequence: TGTGCCACCAGCAGAATTGACTCGAGTCGTATCACAGATACGCAGTATTTT. It encodes CATSRIDSSRITDTQYF.

The rearrangement links TRBV7-3 to TRBJ2-1; 8 bases fit TRBD2. V dropped 1 base and J dropped 8; count of bases not matched to a gene: 7. Germline assignment: CDR1 SGHTA and CDR2 FQGTGA. The CDR3 is 15 residues long. The chain's CDR3 is CASSLNGGAFYEQFF. The CDR3 nucleotides are TGTGCCAGCAGCTTAAACGGGGGGGCGTTTTATGAGCAGTTCTTC.

This chain connects TRBV5-6 to TRBJ1-6; no clear D. The CDR3 is 14 amino acids. CDR1 is SGHDT, CDR2 YYEEEE, per germline. V lost 4 bases, J lost 8 bases, and 13 bases lay in between. This CDR3 is CASSRGRQDSPLHF. The CDR3, as DNA: TGTGCCAGCAGCCGAGGGCGGCAAGATTCACCCCTCCACTTT.

The CDR3 sequence is CASSVRDRDLYF. DNA of the CDR3: TGTGCCAGCAGCGTAAGGGACAGGGACTTGTACTTC. V gene TRBV9 combines with J gene TRBJ2-7; 9 bases line up with TRBD1. This CDR3 has 12 residues. V gave up 1 base and J gave up 12 bases; unmatched junction bases: 5. Germline CDR1 is SGDLS and CDR2 is YYNGEE.

The chain recombines TRBV2 with TRBJ1-5; 7 bases match TRBD1. Germline V lookup: CDR1 SNHLY, CDR2 FYNNEI. The CDR3 totals 12 residues. Germline trimming cut 9 bases from V and 3 bases from J; bases unmatched to any gene: 2. The DNA of the CDR3 is TGTGCCAGTCAGGGGGACAATCAGCCCCAGCATTTT. Translated, it gives CASQGDNQPQHF.

V usage is TRBV3-1 (or the pseudogene TRBV3-2) and J usage is TRBJ2-3, with a weak D call TRBD1 (6 bases). Trimming stripped 3 bases from V and 3 bases from J, with 13 bases between. The CDR3 covers 15 residues. Germline lookup yields CDR1 LGHDT and CDR2 YNNKEL (reference sequence). The CDR3 spells CASSQDAGVTDTQYF. CDR3 in DNA: TGTGCCAGCAGCCAGGACGCAGGGGTTACAGATACGCAGTATTTT.

This clone appeared once. The rearrangement links TRBV19 to TRBJ1-2; D gene uncertain. Germline-derived CDR1 and CDR2 are LNHDA and SQIVND (reference sequence). Trimming removed 3 bases at V and 4 bases at J, with 12 bases between. This CDR3 region has 14 residues. The CDR3 DNA reads TGTGCCAGTAGTATGAGGGCGCTGTCCTATGGCTACACCTTC. Its translation: CASSMRALSYGYTF.

The rearrangement links TRBV7-2 to TRBJ2-3; D gene uncertain. Germline assignment: CDR1 SGHTA and CDR2 FQGNSA. The CDR3 length is 13 residues. Deletions cut 1 base from V and 5 bases from J, with 7 bases between. The CDR3 sequence is CASSLVSQDTQYF. In DNA form, the CDR3 reads TGTGCCAGCAGCTTAGTGAGTCAAGATACGCAGTATTTT.

CDR3 DNA sequence: TGTGCCTGGAACAGAAACATGAACACTGAAGCTTTCTTT. This codes for CAWNRNMNTEAFF. The chain uses TRBV30 and TRBJ1-1; D is unclear. From germline, CDR1 is GTSNPN and CDR2 SVGIG (reference sequence). V lost 4 bases and J 0 bases, leaving 9 bases between the germline ends. CDR3 length: 13 amino acids. The variable domain in full, with the rest retrieved from reference TRBV30 and TRBJ1-1, is SQTIHQWPATLVQPVGSPLSLECTVEGTSNPNLYWYRQAAGRGLQLLFYSVGIGQISSEVPQNLSASRPQDRQFILSSKKLLLSDSGFYLCAWNRNMNTEAFFGQGTRLTVV.

The chain couples TRBV28 to TRBJ2-3, with a possible D match to TRBD2 (5 bases). With 6 bases removed from V and 8 bases from J, the gap between germline ends came to 12 bases. CDR1 is MDHEN and CDR2 is SYDVKM in the germline V gene. This CDR3 region has 12 residues. The DNA for the CDR3 is TGTGCCAGCAGCACGTCCGGAGGTACGCAGTATTTT. It translates to CASSTSGGTQYF.

The chain uses TRBV6-6 and TRBJ2-2, with 7 bases matching TRBD1. The CDR3 has 15 amino acids. CDR1 MNHNY and CDR2 SVGAGI come from the germline V gene (reference sequence). The junction had 5 bases not matched to a gene; V was cut back by 4 bases and J by 3 bases. The CDR3 region is CASSFSGTDTGELFF. The CDR3 DNA is TGTGCCAGCAGTTTCTCCGGGACAGACACCGGGGAGCTGTTTTTT.

The chain joins TRBV6-5 to TRBJ1-2; 9 nucleotides match TRBD1. V gave up 5 bases and J gave up 2 bases; unmatched junction bases: 3. The CDR3 length is 14 residues. In germline, CDR1 is MNHEY, CDR2 SVGAGI. This chain's CDR3 is CASSRDRANYGYTF. The DNA of the CDR3 is TGTGCCAGCAGTAGGGACAGGGCGAACTATGGCTACACCTTC.

The genes are TRBV2 and TRBJ1-6; the D is unclear. The germline V gene encodes CDR1 SNHLY and CDR2 FYNNEI. The CDR3 loop spans 13 amino acids. Trimming removed 3 bases at V and 13 bases at J, with 13 bases between. In DNA form, the CDR3 reads TGTGCCAGCAGTGAGGGCCCTCCGATTCCCCTCCACTTT. Protein: CASSEGPPIPLHF.

This sequence joins TRBV2 and TRBJ1-1; D unresolved. CDR1 SNHLY and CDR2 FYNNEI come from the germline V gene. This CDR3 comprises 13 residues. Between the trimmed V and J ends, which lost 7 bases and 8 bases, there was a span of 17 bases. The CDR3 coding sequence is TGTGCCAGCACCCTTTCGGAGGGAGCCGAAGCTTTCTTT. Translated: CASTLSEGAEAFF.

The CDR3 protein is CAISNSGRYGYTF. The CDR3 bases are TGTGCCATCAGCAACTCTGGCAGGTACGGCTACACCTTC. The chain joins TRBV10-3 to TRBJ1-2; no firm D call. V was trimmed by 6 bases and J by 8 bases, leaving 16 bases between them. Germline CDR1 ENHRY, CDR2 SYGVKD. The CDR3 covers 13 residues.

The chain carries TRBV7-2 and TRBJ1-3, with D unclear. The CDR3 is made up of 13 amino acids. Germline-derived CDR1 and CDR2 are SGHTA and FQGNSA. Trimming cost V 2 bases and J 3 bases, with 5 bases left between them. Here the CDR3 DNA reads TGTGCCAGCAGCTTACACGGTGGAAACACCATATATTTT. This codes for CASSLHGGNTIYF.

As regards this clone: Germline is not matched at one junction end, which may reflect a read error. The chain carries TRBV4-1 and TRBJ2-1; 10 nucleotides match TRBD2. The germline V gene has CDR1 MGHRA and CDR2 YSYEKL. The CDR3 loop spans 14 amino acids. The CDR3 reads CASTQSGGVNEQFF. As DNA, the CDR3 is TGCGCCAGCACCCAAAGCGGGGGGGTAAATGAGCAGTTCTTC.

A single count supports this clone. V usage is TRBV4-2 and J usage is TRBJ2-7; D might be TRBD2 (7 bases). CDR3 length equals 16 residues. The germline V gene encodes CDR1 LGHNA and CDR2 YNFKEQ. Trimming cost V 3 bases and J 2 bases, with 17 bases left between them. The CDR3 nucleotides are TGTGCCAGCAGCCACGGGAATCGGGGGGCTCCCTACGAGCAGTACTTC. The encoded protein is CASSHGNRGAPYEQYF.

V usage is TRBV2 and J usage is TRBJ1-6; possibly TRBD1 for D (6 bases). Germline lookup yields CDR1 SNHLY and CDR2 FYNNEI. The CDR3 has 14 residues. Trimming pared 7 bases from V and 7 bases from J, leaving 14 bases between. CDR3 DNA: TGTGCCAGCAAGGGGGAACAGGGAAATTCACCCCTCCACTTT. It specifies CASKGEQGNSPLHF.